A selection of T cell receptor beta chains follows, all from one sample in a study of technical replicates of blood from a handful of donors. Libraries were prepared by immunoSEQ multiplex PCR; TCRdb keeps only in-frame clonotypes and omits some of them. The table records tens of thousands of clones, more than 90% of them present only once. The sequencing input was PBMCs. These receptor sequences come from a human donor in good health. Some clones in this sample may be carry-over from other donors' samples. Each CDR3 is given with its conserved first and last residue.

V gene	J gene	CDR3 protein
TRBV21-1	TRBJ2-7	CASRLVREGAYEQYF
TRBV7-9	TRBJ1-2	CASSADRNYGYTF
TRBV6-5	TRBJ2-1	CASSSSGRVSYNEQFF
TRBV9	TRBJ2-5	CASSVSVLGETQYF
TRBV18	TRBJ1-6	CASSPPGQATNSPLHF
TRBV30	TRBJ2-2	CAWSGGRVTGELFF
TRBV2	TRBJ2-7	CASNPMGRSSYEQYF
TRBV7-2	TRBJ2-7	CASSQGRSYEQYF
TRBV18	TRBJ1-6	CASSRMRDSPLHF
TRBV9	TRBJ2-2	CASSGLRDRAPGELFF
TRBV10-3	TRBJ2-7	CAISVGGSLYEQYF
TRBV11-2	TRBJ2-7	CASSFGSLDYEQYF
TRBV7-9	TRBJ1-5	CASSLGQPAMPQHF
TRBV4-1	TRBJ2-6	CASSQVSQGAISGANVLTF
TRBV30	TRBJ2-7	CAWRGTSGTGLDEQYF
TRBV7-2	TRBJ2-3	CASSFLSGGDRDTQYF
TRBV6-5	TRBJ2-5	CASSYAETQYF
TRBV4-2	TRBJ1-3	CASSQVTGAAGNTIYF
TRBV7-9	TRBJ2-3	CASSAERADTQYF
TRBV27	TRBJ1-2	CASSSHGGGLFGYTF
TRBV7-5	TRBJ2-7	CARSLNPRGIYEQYF
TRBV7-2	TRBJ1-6	CASSLRDRPRGNSPLHF
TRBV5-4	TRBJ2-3	CASSWGTFDTQYF
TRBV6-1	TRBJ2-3	CASSGRTSGRTDTQYF
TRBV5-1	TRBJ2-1	CASSLDRGRSSYNEQFF
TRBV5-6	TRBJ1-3	CASSLREGGNTIYF
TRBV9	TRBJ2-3	CASSVEGGPYSTDTQYF
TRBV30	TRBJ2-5	CAWSVTGVETQYF
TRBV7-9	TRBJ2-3	CASSTARQGGDTQYF
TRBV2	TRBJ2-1	CASSLYGGGANEQFF
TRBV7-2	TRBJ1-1	CASSLGDRGYTEAFF
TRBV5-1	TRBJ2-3	CASSLTGLSMDTQYF
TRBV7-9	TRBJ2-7	CASSLAAGRTYEQYF
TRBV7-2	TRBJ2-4	CASSSDPRLAGIAKNIQYF
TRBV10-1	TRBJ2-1	CASSESSRGGNEQFF
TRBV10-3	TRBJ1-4	CAIKESYAREEKLFF
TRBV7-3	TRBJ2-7	CASSLGSGDIYEQYF
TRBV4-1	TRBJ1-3	CASSRGQGADTIYF
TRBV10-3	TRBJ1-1	CAISEDSMNTEAFF
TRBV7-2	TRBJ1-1	CASSLLENTEAFF
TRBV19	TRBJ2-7	CASSGMGYEQYF
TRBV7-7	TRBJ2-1	CASSLAPLLAGAYNEQFF
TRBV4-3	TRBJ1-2	CASSQEEREASSGYTF
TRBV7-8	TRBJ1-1	CASSPRMNTEAFF
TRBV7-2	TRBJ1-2	CASSLAASGFYGGYTF